This TCR beta chain was identified in a study of T-cell memory formation after mild COVID-19. General study findings and limits: The study found contracting CD4+ clones mainly in CM and EM and contracting CD8+ clones in EMRA.

Each CDR3 protein gets one entry after TCRdb re-called the 5' RACE reads with MiXCR. The sample contains 400,000 to 500,000 distinct CDR3 sequences, roughly 26% of which appear only once. This clonotype was observed many times. What it recognizes is unknown. The germline V gene encodes CDR1 SGHRS and CDR2 YFSETQ. This CDR3 is built from 13 residues. V lost 0 bases and J 0 bases, leaving 4 bases between the germline ends. The genes are TRBV5-1 and TRBJ2-7; D remains unclear. The sequence was collected from an adult woman who had mild COVID-19 (a few samples of this study predate the infection). Cell type and time point are not known. Sample: PBMCs or a T cell subset sorted from them (not recorded which). Here the CDR3 reads CASSLESSYEQYF. CDR3 nucleotide sequence: TGCGCCAGCAGCTTGGAGAGCTCCTACGAGCAGTACTTC. Full variable domain (missing parts from reference TRBV5-1 and TRBJ2-7): KAGVTQTPRYLIKTRGQQVTLSCSPISGHRSVSWYQQTPGQGLQFLFEYFSETQRNKGNFPGRFSGRQFSNSRSEMNVSTLELGDSALYLCASSLESSYEQYFGPGTRLTVT.